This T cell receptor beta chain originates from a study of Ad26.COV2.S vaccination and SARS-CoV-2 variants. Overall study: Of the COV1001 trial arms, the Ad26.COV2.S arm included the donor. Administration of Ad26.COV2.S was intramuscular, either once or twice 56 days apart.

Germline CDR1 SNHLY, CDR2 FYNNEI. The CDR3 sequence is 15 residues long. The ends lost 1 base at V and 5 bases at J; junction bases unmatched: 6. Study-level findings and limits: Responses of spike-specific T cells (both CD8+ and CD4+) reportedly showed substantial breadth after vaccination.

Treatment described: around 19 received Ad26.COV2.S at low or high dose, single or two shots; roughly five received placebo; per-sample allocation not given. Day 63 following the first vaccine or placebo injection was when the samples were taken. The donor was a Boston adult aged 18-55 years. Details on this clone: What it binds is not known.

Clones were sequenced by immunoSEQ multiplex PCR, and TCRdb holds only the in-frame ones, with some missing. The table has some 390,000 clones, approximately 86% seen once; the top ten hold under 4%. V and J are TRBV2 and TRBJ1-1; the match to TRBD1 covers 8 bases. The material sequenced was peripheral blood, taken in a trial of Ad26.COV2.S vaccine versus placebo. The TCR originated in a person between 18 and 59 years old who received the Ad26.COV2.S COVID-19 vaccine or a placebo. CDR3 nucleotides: TGTGCCAGCAGTGAAGGGACAGGGTTCACAACTGAAGCTTTCTTT. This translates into CASSEGTGFTTEAFF.